The clone carrying this T cell receptor beta chain was detected ten times or more. Profiling relied on immunoSEQ multiplex PCR, and the TCRdb table lists in-frame clones only, not all of them. Of some 130,000 clones detected, around 90% appear once; the ten largest clones hold over 1.5%. This sample is part of a study of T cells in localized non-small cell lung cancer. The V end lost 4 bases, the J end lost 5 bases, and 8 bases lay between the germline ends. The CDR3 has 11 residues. Germline lookup yields CDR1 SQVTM and CDR2 ANQGSEA. The sequence derives from a female donor of 60 years or more with stage I lung adenocarcinoma. Sequencing used peripheral blood, obtained before any cancer treatment. V usage is TRBV29-1 and J usage is TRBJ1-1; D unclear. The CDR3 loop is CSVVSETEAFF. The CDR3, as DNA: TGCAGCGTTGTTAGTGAGACTGAAGCTTTCTTT.